This T cell receptor beta chain was documented in a study of regulatory T cells in long-lasting Graves disease (dated by TCRdb to the early 2020s). About the study as a whole: Newly diagnosed Graves' disease patients had taken antithyroid drugs for less than 3 months. Patients with persistent Graves' disease were compared with patients with newly diagnosed Graves' disease using TCR sequencing and RNA sequencing of peripheral blood. The study was conducted in China and was registered as a clinical trial. A total of around 35 samples underwent TCR sequencing, from roughly 13 patients with persistent Graves' disease and approximately 20 patients with newly diagnosed Graves' disease. On the study overall, not on this receptor specifically: Persistent Graves' disease patients showed lower TCR Shannon entropy and fewer highly expanded clones than newly diagnosed patients, suggesting clonal expansion. Sequencing and analysis were limited to the TCR beta chain. Peripheral blood alone was examined, since thyroid tissue, which constituted the primary lesion, could not be accessed. More public clonotypes were shared among persistent patients (roughly 3,000) than among newly diagnosed patients (more than 900). The authors acknowledged the small sample size as a limitation that may reduce accuracy. Preferential use of TRBV28, TRBJ1-2 and TRBJ2-5 was observed in persistent disease, whereas TRBV20-1 and TRBJ2-1 were favored in newly diagnosed disease.

Reading the label with the study, this specimen's time point is: newly diagnosed GD, antithyroid drugs for less than 3 months. For both TCR sequencing and RNA sequencing, RNA was extracted from PBMCs using TRIzol. The diagnosis of Graves' disease was made according to American Thyroid Association guidelines. Patients were recruited from an endocrinology department in Xi'an, China. Each patient gave roughly 8.4 milliliters of peripheral blood, collected in an EDTA anticoagulant tube. PBMCs were isolated by Ficoll Paque Plus density gradient separation without further T cell sorting. An Agilent 2100 Bioanalyzer and agarose gel were used to assess RNA quality, and a NanoDrop 2000 was used to measure RNA concentration. Details on this clonotype: Its binding antigen is unknown. Base qualities were left out, and no much larger clone turns up one base away.

Measured from the cysteine to the phenylalanine, the CDR3 is 15 residues long. Only the CDR3 DNA is retained, 45 bases long and in frame from the first base. V is shortened by 5 bases, J by 10 bases, and the region joining them spans 23 bases. The germline V gene (reference sequence) gives CDR1 as PRHDT and CDR2 as FYEKMQ. The library was built by means of multiplex PCR. Instrument on record: Illumina HiSeq 4000. To build TCR beta libraries, CDR3 regions were amplified by Arm-PCR using iRepertoire HTBI primers. Gel purification was performed on PCR products prior to sequencing. From the authors' description of their analysis: Gene usage analysis of CDR3 amino acid clonotypes used the approximately 56 TRBV and about 14 TRBJ segments found across samples. COPE and FqMerger were used to merge the filtered high-quality paired reads into contigs. BLAST was used to align contigs to the IMGT TRBV, TRBD and TRBJ reference genes, and CDR3 was defined following IMGT. Any clonotype with a frequency above 0.1% was counted as a highly expanded clone. Shannon entropy served as the measure of repertoire diversity, while the Gini coefficient captured V-J evenness. Public clonotypes were defined as clonotypes shared by more than one individual. TCRdb reanalyzed the raw reads on its own, using fastp at Q25 for trimming and MiXCR for clone calling, and kept in-frame beta chains. Each entry is one CDR3 protein sequence, shown with its most common DNA and genes. Here the V and J calls rest on TCRdb's processing, not on the authors' analysis. This sample has roughly 510,000 distinct CDR3 sequences in its table, and 16% of those were observed once. The top ten clones comprise around 13% of the sample.

The sample was also reused in another study, on T cells in Graves' hyperthyroidism and ophthalmopathy. As noted in the second study: Stable Graves' hyperthyroidism was defined as the absence of progression to ophthalmopathy over 18 months of follow-up. The hyperthyroidism patients were between 18 and 65 years old and newly diagnosed, with a disease duration of less than 2 months. Patients with uncontrolled infections, other autoimmune diseases, pregnancy or lactation were excluded. Diagnoses were established on the basis of clinical symptoms, serum thyroxine and TRAb, thyroid ultrasound, and orbital computed tomography. The TCR CDR3 was subjected to a first round of RT-PCR using the HTBI primer set and the Qiagen OneStep RT-PCR kit. Most expanded thyroid clonotypes (frequency above 0.001) were also detected in blood, suggesting blood repertoires may reflect thyroid immune responses. A 13 V-J signature model separated ophthalmopathy from stable hyperthyroidism, with over 85% sensitivity and approximately 81% specificity in cross-validation and 80%/75% in testing. In validation, the model predicted progression to ophthalmopathy with approximately 70% sensitivity and approximately 78% specificity, a median of approximately 6.7 months before onset. TCR V-J signatures able to tell the groups apart were searched for in a discovery cohort of 90 to 100 patients, of whom fewer than 45 had Graves' ophthalmopathy and 55 to 60 had stable Graves' hyperthyroidism. An independent validation cohort of some 18 hyperthyroidism patients and over 15 patients who later progressed to ophthalmopathy tested prospective prediction of ophthalmopathy. For training and testing, the roughly 93 patients in the discovery cohort were randomly divided in a 7:3 ratio. The study also compared thyroid tissue and blood T-cell repertoires from about six Graves' hyperthyroidism patients. Following sampling, methimazole starting at 30 mg daily was given to hyperthyroidism patients, and high-dose intravenous methylprednisolone was given to ophthalmopathy patients. A second multiplex PCR round built the libraries, followed by size selection and purification. The libraries were sequenced on an Illumina HiSeq2000 using paired-end 100 bp reads. SOAPnuke was used to process the raw data, with reads discarded if the reads contained adapters or uncalled bases, had a mean Phred below 15, or lacked an exact constant-primer or identifier match. High-quality paired reads were merged with COPE v1.2.5, and unique nucleotide sequences were defined as clonotypes. MiTCR v1.1 was used to align the clonotypes against IMGT TRBV, TRBD and TRBJ reference segments. Analysis was restricted to V-J combinations with a frequency above 0.0001, which covered 99.2% of repertoires. The TCS score was defined as F50 (clonal expansion) divided by E x V (chaos), with BLOSUM62-based TCRdist calculated between CDR3 peptides within each V-J. Welch's t-statistics and random forest reduced fewer than 550 V-J features to 13, which were used in a naive Bayes classifier (R e1071). Sample size was not statistically predetermined, and investigators were not blinded to group allocation. The paper describes TCR Vbeta CDR3 sequencing of around 140 peripheral blood samples, made up of 43 ophthalmopathy patients, roughly 80 hyperthyroidism patients and some 17 progressor patients.

The clonotype comes from a man younger than 35 with Graves disease. Donor details come from another sample of the same person, matched by shared clones. The sequences come from peripheral blood mononuclear cells (PBMCs), collected at new diagnosis, from a patient treated with antithyroid drugs. In this chain, TRBV13 is recombined with TRBJ1-1; the D gene is perhaps TRBD1, from 5 matching bases. The DNA sequence reads TGTGCCAGCAGCCTGATGGGACGTGGGACGAGTGGAGCTTTCTTT. Translated, it gives CASSLMGRGTSGAFF.